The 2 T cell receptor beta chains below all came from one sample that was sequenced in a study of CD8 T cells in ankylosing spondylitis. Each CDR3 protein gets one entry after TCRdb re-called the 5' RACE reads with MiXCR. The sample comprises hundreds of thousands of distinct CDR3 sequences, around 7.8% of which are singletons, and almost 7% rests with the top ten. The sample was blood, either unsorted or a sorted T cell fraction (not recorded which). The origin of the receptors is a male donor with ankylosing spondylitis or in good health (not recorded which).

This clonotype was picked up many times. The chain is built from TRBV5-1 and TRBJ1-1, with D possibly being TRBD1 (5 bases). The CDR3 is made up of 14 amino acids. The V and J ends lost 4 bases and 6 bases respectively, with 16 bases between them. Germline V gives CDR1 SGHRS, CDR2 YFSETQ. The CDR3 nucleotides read TGCGCCAGCAGCCTCTCGACAGTGGGTGCTGAAGCTTTCTTT. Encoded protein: CASSLSTVGAEAFF. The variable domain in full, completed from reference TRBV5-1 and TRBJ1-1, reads KAGVTQTPRYLIKTRGQQVTLSCSPISGHRSVSWYQQTPGQGLQFLFEYFSETQRNKGNFPGRFSGRQFSNSRSEMNVSTLELGDSALYLCASSLSTVGAEAFFGQGTRLTVV.

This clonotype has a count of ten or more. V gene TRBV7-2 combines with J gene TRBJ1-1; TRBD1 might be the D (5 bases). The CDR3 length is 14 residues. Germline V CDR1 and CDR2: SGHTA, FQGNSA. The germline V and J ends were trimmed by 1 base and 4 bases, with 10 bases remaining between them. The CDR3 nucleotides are TGTGCCAGCAGCTTAGGAGGGGATGGCACTGAAGCTTTCTTT. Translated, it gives CASSLGGDGTEAFF.